This is a list of T cell receptor beta chains from one sample in a study of T-cell reconstitution after alpha-beta-depleted transplantation in children. TCRdb analysed the PCR reads with MiXCR anew, one entry per CDR3 protein. The sample has around 670,000 distinct CDR3 sequences, approximately 14% seen once. Specimen: PBMCs, collected before TCRalphabeta/CD19-depleted stem cell transplant. These receptors were collected from a girl aged 2-10 years with congenital amegakaryocytic thrombocytopenia, due to receive a stem cell transplant. Both conserved end residues are part of each CDR3. A D gene is named only where the DNA matches it firmly. Only part of the rows carry a size: once, few, many, or a class if the clone is expanded.

NA,NA,TRBJ1-2,TRBV7-8,TGTGCCAGCAGCCCCCGGCTTGGGCAAGCTGGATATGGCTACACCTTC,CASSPRLGQAGYGYTF
few,TRBD2,TRBJ2-1,TRBV15,TGTGCCACCAGCAGGACTAGCGGGACCTACAATGAGCAGTTCTTC,CATSRTSGTYNEQFF
few,NA,TRBJ2-2,TRBV20-1,TGCAGTGCTAACACAGACACCGGGGAGCTGTTTTTT,CSANTDTGELFF
many,NA,TRBJ2-1,TRBV7-6,TGTGCCAGCAGCCCGAACTTATATGGGTACAACAATGAGCAGTTCTTC,CASSPNLYGYNNEQFF
many,NA,TRBJ2-6,TRBV5-1,TGCGCCAGCAGCGCAATGGGGACCGGGGCCAACGTCCTGACTTTC,CASSAMGTGANVLTF
NA,NA,TRBJ2-1,TRBV7-9,TGTGCCAGCAGCTCCCGAAACGGACTGTACAATGAGCAGTTCTTC,CASSSRNGLYNEQFF
NA,TRBD2,TRBJ2-1,TRBV29-1,TGCAGCGTTGGAACTAGCGGGAGCCTCAACAATGAGCAGTTCTTC,CSVGTSGSLNNEQFF
NA,NA,TRBJ1-2,TRBV29-1,TGCAGCGTTGTCCCTCGAACAGGCGGCTACACCTTC,CSVVPRTGGYTF
many,NA,TRBJ2-3,TRBV5-1,TGCGCCAGCAGCTTGGTGCCAGGGCGGAAAGATACGCAGTATTTT,CASSLVPGRKDTQYF
few,TRBD1,TRBJ2-7,TRBV25-1,TGTGCCACCTCTCCGGGACAGACCTACGAGCAGTACTTC,CATSPGQTYEQYF
many,NA,TRBJ2-5,TRBV7-6,TGTGCCAGCAGCTTAGGAATGGAGACCCAGTACTTC,CASSLGMETQYF
many,TRBD2,TRBJ2-3,TRBV20-1,TGCAGTGCCTGGAGAACTAGCGGGAGTACAGATACGCAGTATTTT,CSAWRTSGSTDTQYF
many,NA,TRBJ2-1,TRBV5-1,TGCGCCAGCAGCTTAGAGGGAGACTCCTACAATGAGCAGTTCTTC,CASSLEGDSYNEQFF
few,NA,TRBJ1-3,TRBV10-1,TGCGCCAGCAAGTGGTACGGCTCTGGAAACACCATATATTTT,CASKWYGSGNTIYF
NA,TRBD2,TRBJ2-3,TRBV7-8,TGTGCCAGCAGCTCGCAACCGGGACTAGGCCAGTCCGATACGCAGTATTTT,CASSSQPGLGQSDTQYF
many,NA,TRBJ2-3,TRBV20-1,TGCAGTGCTAGAGATCTCGGAGCGCCGCGCACAGATACGCAGTATTTT,CSARDLGAPRTDTQYF
NA,NA,TRBJ2-7,TRBV5-1,TGCGCCAGCAGCCGACCGGGCATATCGCCCCACGAGCAGTACTTC,CASSRPGISPHEQYF
many,TRBD2,TRBJ2-1,TRBV28,TGTGCCAGCGAGACTAGCGGGAGGGCCGGTGATGAGCAGTTCTTC,CASETSGRAGDEQFF
few,NA,TRBJ2-1,TRBV20-1,TGCAGTGCTCACGGTGGTGAAGGCGGGCGGGATGAGCAGTTCTTC,CSAHGGEGGRDEQFF
NA,NA,TRBJ1-5,TRBV7-2,TGTGCCAGCAGGGGGGGGTTCAATCAGCCCCAGCATTTT,CASRGGFNQPQHF
few,NA,TRBJ2-1,TRBV29-1,TGCAGCGTTGGTGTGCTACCCAGCCCATATGAGCAGTTCTTC,CSVGVLPSPYEQFF
few,NA,TRBJ2-1,TRBV7-9,TGTGCCAGCAGACGAAGAGCTACCGGCAATGAGCAGTTCTTC,CASRRRATGNEQFF
NA,NA,TRBJ2-5,TRBV5-1,TGCGCCAGCAGCCTCGAGGAGTTACAAGAGACCCAGTACTTC,CASSLEELQETQYF
NA,NA,TRBJ2-1,TRBV20-1,TGCAGTGCTAGACCCGGACTCCTTAATGAGCAGTTCTTC,CSARPGLLNEQFF
few,TRBD2,TRBJ2-1,TRBV5-1,TGCGCCAGCAGCCCCCGTCGCCAGGCGGGAACTAGCGGCACCTACAATGAGCAGTTCTTC,CASSPRRQAGTSGTYNEQFF
many,TRBD2,TRBJ2-3,TRBV9,TGTGCCAGCGATGAAGCGGGAGTAAACGTCGTAGATACGCAGTATTTT,CASDEAGVNVVDTQYF
NA,NA,TRBJ2-1,TRBV7-2,TGTGCCAGCAGCTCAGCAGTAAGCTCCTACAATGAGCAGTTCTTC,CASSSAVSSYNEQFF